This entry is about one T cell receptor beta chain. Antigen unknown. The data stem from a study of CD8 T cells in ankylosing spondylitis. Study-level findings and limits: Some motif variants were previously reported in reactive arthritis synovial fluid and blood. Seemingly characteristic of ankylosing spondylitis blood was a TCR beta motif consisting of several highly homologous variants.

Each CDR3 protein is one row after TCRdb ran MiXCR on the 5' RACE reads. Among about 360,000 distinct CDR3 sequences, about 14% were seen once, and the ten largest hold 1.1%. Germline-derived CDR1 and CDR2 are DFQATT and SNEGSKA (reference sequence). The CDR3 is 12 amino acids. The J segment lost 4 bases and the V segment lost 7 bases, leaving 5 bases of the junction unmatched. The sample comprised blood, either unsorted or a sorted T cell fraction (not recorded which). The TCR sequence derives from a male donor with ankylosing spondylitis or in good health (not recorded which). The chain joins TRBV20-1 to TRBJ2-3, with 7 bases that match TRBD2. The CDR3: CSVPGGSDTQYF. Written as DNA, the CDR3 is TGCAGTGTTCCGGGGGGATCAGATACGCAGTATTTT.